This T cell receptor beta chain is drawn from a study of cytomegalovirus exposure and HLA in healthy donors. Germline-derived CDR1 and CDR2 are LNHDA and SQIVND (reference sequence). Trimming left V 6 bases short and J 8 bases short, with 13 bases between. The CDR3 loop spans 13 amino acids. PCR employed 60 Vbeta and 13 Jbeta primers. Measured with immunoSEQ multiplex PCR; TCRdb has only the in-frame clones, and not every one. This sample contains approximately 93,000 clones. This sequence was found in a woman aged 25 to 45 in good health and CMV-seronegative. The rearrangement links TRBV19 to TRBJ1-4, with D maybe TRBD1 (5 bases). Sequencing was carried out using PBMCs. For the CDR3, the DNA is TGTGCCAGTAGATCGACAGTCGGGGAAAAACTGTTTTTT. It is translated as CASRSTVGEKLFF.